Shown below are 27 T cell receptor beta chains from a single sample sequenced in a study of blood T cell repertoires in COVID-19. Sequencing was performed with immunoSEQ multiplex PCR; in TCRdb, only in-frame clones are kept and a portion is missing. Of about 280,000 clones in the sample, 65% to 90% are singletons; the top ten hold 10% to 15%. The sample taken for sequencing was peripheral blood. Receptors originate from a human donor in a cohort sampled during active COVID-19.

The chain combines TRBV28 with TRBJ2-2; TRBD1 aligns across 8 bases. CDR3 length: 12 amino acids. J gave up 11 bases and V 9 bases, and 8 bases lay outside the gene matches. From germline, CDR1 is MDHEN and CDR2 SYDVKM. The CDR3 region has the DNA TGTGCCAGTCGCATGGACAGGGCTGAGCTGTTTTTT. It specifies CASRMDRAELFF.

This chain joins TRBV7-9 and TRBJ2-1; 8 bases match TRBD2. Germline V gene sequence: CDR1 SEHNR, CDR2 FQNEAQ (reference sequence). The CDR3 loop spans 15 amino acids. V lost 5 bases to trimming and J lost 8 bases; unmatched junction nucleotides: 11. The CDR3 region is CASSPPAGGRDEQFF. The CDR3 DNA is TGTGCCAGCAGCCCACCCGCGGGAGGTAGGGATGAGCAGTTCTTC.

The V gene is TRBV5-1, the J gene TRBJ2-1; perhaps TRBD1 as D (6 bases). V was trimmed by 4 bases and J by 5 bases, leaving 10 bases between them. The CDR3 has 13 amino acids. CDR1 SGHRS and CDR2 YFSETQ come from the germline V gene. CDR3 sequence (DNA): TGCGCCAGCAGCATGGACAGAAACAATGAGCAGTTCTTC. It yields the protein CASSMDRNNEQFF.

This clone was seen once. The V gene is TRBV2, the J gene TRBJ2-1; 7 bases match TRBD2. The CDR3 runs 14 residues. CDR1 is SNHLY and CDR2 is FYNNEI in the germline V gene. With V trimmed by 7 bases and J by 8 bases, 11 bases remained unmatched. Written as DNA, the CDR3 is TGTGCCAGCAAGCGGGACTCCTCCTTTGATGAGCAGTTCTTC. Its translation is CASKRDSSFDEQFF.

The rearrangement links TRBV9 to TRBJ1-2; D is possibly TRBD1 (6 bases). Trimming pared 3 bases from V and 2 bases from J, leaving 14 bases between. The CDR3 is made up of 15 amino acids. Per germline, CDR1 SGDLS and CDR2 YYNGEE. CDR3 coding DNA: TGTGCCAGCAGCGCACACAGGGTAGGGAACTATGGCTACACCTTC. This encodes CASSAHRVGNYGYTF.

This chain's CDR3 is CASSLGENIQYF. CDR3 nucleotides: TGTGCCAGCTCACTCGGGGAAAACATTCAGTACTTC. The V and J genes are TRBV18 and TRBJ2-4; perhaps TRBD2 as D (5 bases). The CDR3 loop spans 12 amino acids. Germline assignment: CDR1 KGHSH and CDR2 LQKENI. Deletions cut 4 bases from V and 5 bases from J, with 6 bases between.

V gene TRBV3-1 (or the pseudogene TRBV3-2) combines with J gene TRBJ2-7; weak D call: TRBD2 (5 bases). In germline, CDR1 is LGHDT, CDR2 YNNKEL (reference sequence). The CDR3 has 12 residues. The V end lost 3 bases, the J end lost 8 bases, and 11 bases lay between the germline ends. CDR3 coding DNA: TGTGCCAGCAGCCAGTACCGGGGTCAGCAGTACTTC. Translating it yields CASSQYRGQQYF.

The chain links TRBV5-1 to TRBJ2-6, with D hard to call. CDR1 SGHRS and CDR2 YFSETQ come from the germline V gene. Trimming stripped 7 bases from V and 0 bases from J, with 14 bases between. CDR3 size: 16 residues. CDR3 coding DNA: TGCGCCAGCCTCTCATCTCCAGGCTCTGGGGCCAACGTCCTGACTTTC. Amino acid sequence: CASLSSPGSGANVLTF.

V and J are TRBV30 and TRBJ1-2, with 9 positions matching TRBD1. The CDR3 covers 14 residues. The V segment lost 5 bases and the J segment 5 bases; nucleotides outside the gene matches: 9. Germline lookup yields CDR1 GTSNPN and CDR2 SVGIG (reference sequence). CDR3 in DNA: TGTGCCTGGTCCCGGGACAGGGTATGGTATGGCTACACCTTC. Translation: CAWSRDRVWYGYTF.

The genes are TRBV28 and TRBJ1-2; 12 nucleotides match TRBD1. The CDR3 sequence is 14 residues long. Germline CDR1 and CDR2: MDHEN and SYDVKM. With 5 bases clipped from V and 8 bases from J, the junction kept 6 bases outside the gene matches. CDR3 region: CASSTGTGGYGYTF. The CDR3 nucleotides are TGTGCCAGCAGTACAGGGACAGGGGGCTACGGCTACACCTTC.

This chain connects TRBV3-1 (or the pseudogene TRBV3-2) to TRBJ1-6; D gene unclear. The CDR3 is 15 residues long. V gave up 1 base and J gave up 3 bases, with 7 bases separating them. CDR1 is LGHDT, CDR2 YNNKEL, per germline (reference sequence). CDR3 sequence: CASSQAGIYNSPLHF. As DNA, the CDR3 is TGTGCCAGCAGCCAAGCCGGGATCTATAATTCACCCCTCCACTTT.

This chain joins TRBV7-9 and TRBJ2-5, with TRBD2 identical over 9 bases. Germline CDR1 SEHNR, CDR2 FQNEAQ (reference sequence). The CDR3 has 15 residues. Trimming cost V 7 bases and J 5 bases; bases outside gene matches: 11. CDR3: CASTALAGIGETQYF. The CDR3 nucleotides read TGTGCCAGCACCGCCCTAGCGGGAATCGGGGAGACCCAGTACTTC. Variable domain in full (rest from reference TRBV7-9 and TRBJ2-5): DTGVSQNPRHKITKRGQNVTFRCDPISEHNRLYWYRQTLGQGPEFLTYFQNEAQLEKSRLLSDRFSAERPKGSFSTLEIQRTEQGDSAMYLCASTALAGIGETQYFGPGTRLLVL.

This clone was counted between two and nine times. The J gene is TRBJ1-2, the V gene TRBV6-5, with D possibly TRBD1 on 5 matching bases. Germline-derived CDR1 and CDR2 are MNHEY and SVGAGI. With 0 bases removed from V and 9 bases from J, the gap between germline ends came to 11 bases. The CDR3 totals 13 residues. The CDR3 sequence is CASSYSGASRYTF. The DNA of the CDR3 is TGTGCCAGCAGTTACTCAGGGGCCTCCCGCTACACCTTC.

This chain uses TRBV19 with TRBJ2-1, with D possibly matching TRBD1 (7 bases). In germline, CDR1 is LNHDA, CDR2 SQIVND (reference sequence). The CDR3 sequence is 15 residues long. V was shortened by 4 bases and J by 9 bases, with 19 bases between the two germline ends. The DNA of the CDR3 is TGTGCCAGTAGTAGCTGGGCGTCCCAGGGGGGTGAGCAGTTCTTC. This encodes CASSSWASQGGEQFF. The full variable domain, with the rest looked up from reference TRBV19 and TRBJ2-1, is DGGITQSPKYLFRKEGQNVTLSCEQNLNHDAMYWYRQDPGQGLRLIYYSQIVNDFQKGDIAEGYSVSREKKESFPLTVTSAQKNPTAFYLCASSSWASQGGEQFFGPGTRLTVL.

This clone was observed once. The chain uses TRBV11-2 and TRBJ2-2, with D perhaps TRBD2 (5 bases). The CDR3 extends over 16 amino acids. Trimming left V 0 bases short and J 1 base short, with 9 bases between. From germline, CDR1 is SGHAT and CDR2 FQNNGV. The DNA of the CDR3 is TGTGCCAGCAGCTTAGAGAAGCGGAGGAACACCGGGGAGCTGTTTTTT. Translating gives CASSLEKRRNTGELFF.

The chain links TRBV6-5 to TRBJ2-1, with 7 nucleotides matching TRBD2. The V and J ends lost 7 bases and 9 bases, in that order; junction bases with no gene match: 15. Germline loops: CDR1 MNHEY, CDR2 SVGAGI. The length of the CDR3 is 15 residues. CDR3 bases: TGTGCCAGCACCTCGGAAGGACTAGTGGGGGTTGAGCAGTTCTTC. It yields the protein CASTSEGLVGVEQFF.

The rearrangement links TRBV27 to TRBJ2-3; TRBD1 agrees at 9 bases. This CDR3 is 16 amino acids long. Germline CDR1 is MNHEY and CDR2 is SMNVEV (reference sequence). V lost 5 bases, J lost 4 bases, and 10 bases stayed unmatched. The CDR3 nucleotides are TGTGCCAGCAGTCTACTACAGGGGGCTGCCGCAGATACGCAGTATTTT. Residues: CASSLLQGAAADTQYF.

The gene calls are TRBV10-3 and TRBJ2-1; perhaps TRBD2 as D (7 bases). Germline-derived CDR1 and CDR2 are ENHRY and SYGVKD. V was trimmed by 6 bases and J by 0 bases, leaving 24 bases between them. The CDR3 spans 19 residues. As DNA, the CDR3 is TGTGCCATCAGCTCCCTCACCAGCGGGACATTTAGCTCCTACAATGAGCAGTTCTTC. Its translation: CAISSLTSGTFSSYNEQFF.

J is TRBJ2-1 and V is TRBV27, with D perhaps matching TRBD1 (5 bases). CDR3 length: 13 residues. CDR1 is MNHEY and CDR2 is SMNVEV in the germline V gene (reference sequence). Trimming left V 4 bases short and J 12 bases short, with 16 bases between. CDR3 coding DNA: TGTGCCAGCAGTTCATTTAGGGGTACAGGGCAGTTCTTC. Protein: CASSSFRGTGQFF.

The J gene is TRBJ2-1, the V gene TRBV7-9; a weak D match, TRBD2 (5 bases). V was clipped by 1 base and J by 8 bases, with 18 bases between them. CDR3 size: 16 residues. CDR1 and CDR2 from the germline V gene are SEHNR and FQNEAQ (reference sequence). This chain's CDR3 is CASSLEGLLGGYEQFF. DNA for the CDR3: TGTGCCAGCAGCTTAGAAGGTTTGCTAGGAGGCTATGAGCAGTTCTTC.

The V call is TRBV19, the J call TRBJ1-5; maybe TRBD1 (6 bases). V dropped 7 bases and J dropped 1 base, with 14 bases sitting between them. Looked up from germline, CDR1 is LNHDA and CDR2 is SQIVND (reference sequence). This CDR3 comprises 15 residues. CDR3 sequence reads: CASTADRRSNQPQHF. The CDR3 DNA is TGTGCCAGTACCGCGGACAGACGGAGCAATCAGCCCCAGCATTTT.

The J gene is TRBJ2-4, the V gene TRBV3-1 (or the pseudogene TRBV3-2), with D maybe TRBD2 (7 bases). The CDR3 consists of 17 residues. V lost 1 base to trimming and J lost 10 bases, with 23 bases between them. The germline V gene has CDR1 LGHDT and CDR2 YNNKEL (reference sequence). The CDR3: CASSQGGLAAAAAIQYF. CDR3 nucleotides: TGTGCCAGCAGCCAAGGGGGGCTAGCGGCGGCCGCCGCAATTCAGTACTTC.

The chain couples TRBV5-4 to TRBJ1-3, with a possible D match to TRBD1 (5 bases). This CDR3 has 16 residues. Germline lookup yields CDR1 SGHNT and CDR2 YYREEE (reference sequence). With 2 bases removed from V and 0 bases from J, the gap between germline ends came to 12 bases. The CDR3 sequence: CASSLDRLSSGNTIYF. CDR3 coding DNA: TGTGCCAGCAGCTTAGACAGATTAAGCTCTGGAAACACCATATATTTT.

The gene calls are TRBV9 and TRBJ1-6; 7 nucleotides match TRBD1. The CDR3 is 14 residues long. J gave up 8 bases and V 7 bases, and 9 bases lay outside the gene matches. Germline-derived CDR1 and CDR2 are SGDLS and YYNGEE. The CDR3: CASGRGQGDSPLHF. CDR3 DNA: TGTGCCAGCGGAAGGGGGCAAGGGGATTCACCCCTCCACTTT.

This clone has just a few counts. CDR3: CASSTRSSGANVLTF. The CDR3 DNA reads as TGTGCCAGTAGTACCAGGTCCTCTGGGGCCAACGTCCTGACTTTC. The chain is built from TRBV19 and TRBJ2-6; D remains ambiguous. The CDR3 is 15 residues long. Trimming removed 4 bases at V and 0 bases at J, with 7 bases between. Germline CDR1 is LNHDA and CDR2 is SQIVND (reference sequence).

This clone has a single count. The chain couples TRBV3-1 (or the pseudogene TRBV3-2) to TRBJ2-1; D is perhaps TRBD1 (5 bases). The CDR3 has 14 amino acids. V was trimmed by 1 base and J by 6 bases, leaving 10 bases between them. Germline CDR1 LGHDT, CDR2 YNNKEL (reference sequence). The CDR3 here is CASSQVTGSNEQFF. The CDR3 DNA sequence: TGTGCCAGCAGCCAAGTAACAGGCTCCAATGAGCAGTTCTTC.

This chain joins TRBV3-1 (or the pseudogene TRBV3-2) and TRBJ1-1; D is undetermined. The V gene's germline CDR1 is LGHDT and CDR2 YNNKEL (reference sequence). The CDR3 runs to 15 residues. V gave up 4 bases and J gave up 1 base, with 13 bases separating them. CDR3 coding DNA: TGTGCCAGCAGCCTAGGAGTTATGGGGAACACTGAAGCTTTCTTT. Translation gives CASSLGVMGNTEAFF.